The text below deals with one T cell receptor (beta chain). After removal of 4 bases from V and 6 bases from J, the junction contained 2 bases not matched to a gene. This CDR3 has 13 residues. Germline values: CDR1 SGHNT, CDR2 YYREEE (reference sequence). Specified treatment: preoperative locoregional IRX-2 cytokine immunotherapy. Preoperative locoregional IRX-2 cytokine immunotherapy was tested in the phase Ib source study. These data are taken from a study of preoperative IRX-2 immunotherapy in early breast cancer. Only in-frame clones appear in the TCRdb table, and some are missing; sequencing was by immunoSEQ multiplex PCR. The table records some 59,000 clones, 94% of them present only once.

The chain employs TRBV5-4 and TRBJ2-2, with 8 bases lining up with TRBD2. This clonotype originated in a human donor with breast cancer. The sample was gathered from a patient treated with IRX-2 immunotherapy. The CDR3 DNA reads TGTGCCAGCAGCGCCGGGGGGGCCGGGGAGCTGTTTTTT. This codes for CASSAGGAGELFF. Variable domain in full (rest from reference TRBV5-4 and TRBJ2-2): ETGVTQSPTHLIKTRGQQVTLRCSSQSGHNTVSWYQQALGQGPQFIFQYYREEENGRGNFPPRFSGLQFPNYSSELNVNALELDDSALYLCASSAGGAGELFFGEGSRLTVL.